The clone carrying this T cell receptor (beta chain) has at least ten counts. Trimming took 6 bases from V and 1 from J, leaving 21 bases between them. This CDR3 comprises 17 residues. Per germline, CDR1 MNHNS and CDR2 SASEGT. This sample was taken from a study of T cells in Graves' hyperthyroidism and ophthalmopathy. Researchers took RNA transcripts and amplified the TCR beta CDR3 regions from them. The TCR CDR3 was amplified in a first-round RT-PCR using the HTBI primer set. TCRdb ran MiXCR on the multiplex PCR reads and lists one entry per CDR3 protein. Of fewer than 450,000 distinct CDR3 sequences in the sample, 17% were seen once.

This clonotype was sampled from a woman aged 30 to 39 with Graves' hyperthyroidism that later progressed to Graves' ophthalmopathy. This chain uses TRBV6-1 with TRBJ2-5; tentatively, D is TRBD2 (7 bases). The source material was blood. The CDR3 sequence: CASRGGFATGAQETQYF. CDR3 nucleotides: TGTGCCAGCAGGGGGGGGTTTGCGACAGGTGCCCAAGAGACCCAGTACTTC.